One T cell receptor beta chain is described in this entry. This sample was included in a study of shared clonotypes between healthy human individuals. Naive CD8 cells lacked CD45RO and underwent positive selection for CCR7, leaving out terminally differentiated effector memory CD45RA+ cells. Method: immunoSEQ multiplex PCR; TCRdb's copy keeps in-frame clones and lacks some. The sample records roughly 590,000 clones, around 95% being singletons. Germline V gene lookup returns CDR1 SGHNT and CDR2 YYREEE (reference sequence). V shed 4 bases and J shed 2 bases, with 10 bases lying between them. The CDR3 spans 13 residues.

V usage is TRBV5-4 and J usage is TRBJ2-7; D remains ambiguous. The sample consisted of naive CD8+ T cells sorted from blood. The receptor was isolated from a woman under 40 in good health. CDR3 DNA: TGTGCCAGCAGCGGATCAGGACCCTACGAGCAGTACTTC. It encodes CASSGSGPYEQYF.